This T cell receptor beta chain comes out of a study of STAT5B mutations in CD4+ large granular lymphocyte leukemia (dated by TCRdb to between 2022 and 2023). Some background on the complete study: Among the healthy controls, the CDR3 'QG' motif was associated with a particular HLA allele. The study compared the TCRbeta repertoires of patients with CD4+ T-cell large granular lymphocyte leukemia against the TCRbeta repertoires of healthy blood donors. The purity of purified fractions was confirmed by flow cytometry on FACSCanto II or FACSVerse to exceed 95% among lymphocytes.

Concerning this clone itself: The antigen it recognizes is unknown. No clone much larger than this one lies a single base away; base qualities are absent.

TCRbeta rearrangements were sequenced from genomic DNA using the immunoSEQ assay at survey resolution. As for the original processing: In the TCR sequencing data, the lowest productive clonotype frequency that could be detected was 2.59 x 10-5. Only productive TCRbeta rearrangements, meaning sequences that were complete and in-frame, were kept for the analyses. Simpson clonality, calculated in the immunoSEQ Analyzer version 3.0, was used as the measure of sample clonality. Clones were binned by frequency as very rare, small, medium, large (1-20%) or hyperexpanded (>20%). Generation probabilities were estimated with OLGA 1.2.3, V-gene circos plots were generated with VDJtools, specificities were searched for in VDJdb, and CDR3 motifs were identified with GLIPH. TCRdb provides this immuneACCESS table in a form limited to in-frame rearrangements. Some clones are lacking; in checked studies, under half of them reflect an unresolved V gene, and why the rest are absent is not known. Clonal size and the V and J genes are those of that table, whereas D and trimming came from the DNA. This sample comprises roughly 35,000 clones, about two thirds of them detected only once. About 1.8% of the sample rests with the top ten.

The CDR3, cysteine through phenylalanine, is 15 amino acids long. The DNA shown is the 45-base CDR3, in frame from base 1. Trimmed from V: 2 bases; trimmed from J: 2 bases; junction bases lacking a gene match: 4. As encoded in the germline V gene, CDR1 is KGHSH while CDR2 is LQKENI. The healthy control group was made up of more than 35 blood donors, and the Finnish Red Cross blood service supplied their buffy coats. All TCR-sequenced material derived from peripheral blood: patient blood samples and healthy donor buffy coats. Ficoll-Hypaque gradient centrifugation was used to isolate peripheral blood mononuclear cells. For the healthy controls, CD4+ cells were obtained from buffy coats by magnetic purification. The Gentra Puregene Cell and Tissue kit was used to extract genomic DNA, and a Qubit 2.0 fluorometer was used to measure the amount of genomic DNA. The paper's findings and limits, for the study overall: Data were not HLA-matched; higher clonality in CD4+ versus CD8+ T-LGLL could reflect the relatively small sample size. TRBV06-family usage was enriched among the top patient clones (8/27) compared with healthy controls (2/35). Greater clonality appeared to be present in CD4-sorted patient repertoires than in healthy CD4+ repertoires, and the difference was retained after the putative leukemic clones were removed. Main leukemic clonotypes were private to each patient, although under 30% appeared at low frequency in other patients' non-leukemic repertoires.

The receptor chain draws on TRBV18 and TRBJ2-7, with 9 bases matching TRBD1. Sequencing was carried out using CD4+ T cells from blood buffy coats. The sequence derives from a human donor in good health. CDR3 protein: CASSPGTGRTYEQYF. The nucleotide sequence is TGTGCCAGCTCACCAGGGACAGGGAGGACCTACGAGCAGTACTTC.